Listed here are 26 T cell receptor beta chains from one sample, sequenced in a study of spatial heterogeneity in lung cancer. The study, taken as a whole, reports: Expanded alpha and beta TCR counts within tumors tracked tumor mutation counts.

A single record per CDR3 protein comes from TCRdb applying MiXCR to the 5' RACE reads. The sample records fewer than 30,000 distinct CDR3 sequences, approximately 7.7% being singletons. Their target antigens are unknown. Regarding time point: sample taken at primary tumor resection. The sample was lung tumor tissue, taken at surgery. These receptors originate from a male donor with early-stage non-small cell lung cancer.

There are a few counts of this clonotype. The V and J genes are TRBV10-2 and TRBJ2-2; TRBD2 matches 8 bases. J lost 4 bases, V lost 7 bases, and 8 bases had no gene match. Germline lookup yields CDR1 WSHSY and CDR2 SAAADI. The CDR3 contains 15 residues. CDR3 DNA: TGCGCCAGCACCCAGCGGGGGTTGAGCACCGGGGAGCTGTTTTTT. Translation: CASTQRGLSTGELFF.

In its sample, this clonotype was seen many times. This rearrangement joins TRBV20-1 to TRBJ2-7; 12 bases match TRBD1. CDR1 and CDR2 from the germline V gene are DFQATT and SNEGSKA (reference sequence). This CDR3 comprises 16 residues. The trim removed 5 bases at V and 4 bases at J, leaving 12 bases unmatched. The CDR3 region has the DNA TGCAGTGCTCCTAACCGGGACAGGGGGCAGAAGTACGAGCAGTACTTC. Translating gives CSAPNRDRGQKYEQYF.

This clonotype appeared a few times. This chain connects TRBV4-1 to TRBJ1-6, with 7 positions matching TRBD1. Germline V gene lookup returns CDR1 MGHRA and CDR2 YSYEKL. The CDR3 consists of 16 residues. Unmatched junction bases numbered 9, after V lost 4 bases and J lost 6 bases. The CDR3 DNA follows: TGCGCCAGCAGCCCTGTGGAGGGGGCGTCTAATTCACCCCTCCACTTT. Its translation is CASSPVEGASNSPLHF.

This CDR3 is CSASRLETQYF. In DNA, the CDR3 is TGCAGTGCTAGTAGGTTAGAGACCCAGTACTTC. The chain recombines TRBV20-1 with TRBJ2-5; the D is unclear. Germline CDR1 DFQATT, CDR2 SNEGSKA (reference sequence). Trimming took off 3 bases at V and 4 bases at J, with 6 bases between the two ends. This CDR3 region has 11 residues.

Many counts were recorded for this clonotype. The genes are TRBV11-2 and TRBJ2-5; D remains unclear. Per the germline V gene, CDR1 is SGHAT and CDR2 is FQNNGV. This CDR3 comprises 13 residues. V shed 5 bases and J shed 4 bases, with 11 bases lying between them. The CDR3 bases are TGTGCCAGCAGCCCCAGATGGGGAGAGACCCAGTACTTC. Its protein is CASSPRWGETQYF. Full variable domain (rest looked up from reference TRBV11-2 and TRBJ2-5): EAGVAQSPRYKIIEKRQSVAFWCNPISGHATLYWYQQILGQGPKLLIQFQNNGVVDDSQLPKDRFSAERLKGVDSTLKIQPAKLEDSAVYLCASSPRWGETQYFGPGTRLLVL.

In its sample, this clonotype was seen many times. The CDR3 reads CAISGSAQETQYF. CDR3 DNA sequence: TGTGCCATCAGTGGAAGTGCACAAGAGACCCAGTACTTC. The chain recombines TRBV10-3 with TRBJ2-5, with D unclear. Looked up from germline, CDR1 is ENHRY and CDR2 is SYGVKD. Trimming removed 4 bases from V and 2 bases from J, with 8 bases in between. This CDR3 contains 13 residues.

This chain uses TRBV12-3 or TRBV12-4 with TRBJ2-2, with 8 bases that match TRBD1. V shed 5 bases, J shed 6 bases, and the junction held 11 bases outside the gene matches. The CDR3 runs to 16 residues. CDR3 sequence (DNA): TGTGCCAGCAGTCCCCGGACAGGGACAGAGCCCGGGGAGCTGTTTTTT. Translation: CASSPRTGTEPGELFF.

With respect to this clonotype: This sequence may be a read error, since a much larger clone differs from it by one base. The chain recombines TRBV20-1 with TRBJ1-4; a possible D gene is TRBD1 (5 bases). The CDR3 consists of 13 residues. V lost 5 bases, J lost 7 bases, and 14 bases lay in between. Germline V gives CDR1 DFQATT, CDR2 SNEGSKA (reference sequence). CDR3 nucleotides: TGCAGTGCTCCGCTGGAGGGGTTTGAAAAACTGTTTTTT. Translated, it gives CSAPLEGFEKLFF.

This clonotype was detected many times. The chain recombines TRBV6-2 or TRBV6-3 with TRBJ2-7, with D tentatively TRBD2 (5 bases). V was pared by 7 bases and J by 5 bases, with 9 bases between. The CDR3 has 11 amino acids. In germline, CDR1 is MNHEY, CDR2 SVGEGT. The CDR3 region is CASKERDEQYF. In nucleotides, the CDR3 is TGTGCCAGCAAGGAGAGGGACGAGCAGTACTTC.

This clonotype was seen a handful of times. This sequence joins TRBV20-1 and TRBJ1-4; D unclear. Trimming took 6 bases from V and 6 from J, leaving 11 bases between them. In germline, CDR1 is DFQATT, CDR2 SNEGSKA (reference sequence). The CDR3 length is 12 residues. Here the CDR3 DNA reads TGCAGTGCCTCAAGACCCCATGAAAAACTGTTTTTT. Protein: CSASRPHEKLFF.

Of note for this clonotype: Compared with germline, one end of the junction differs, possibly owing to a read error. V is TRBV2 and J is TRBJ2-3; a weak D match, TRBD2 (6 bases). This CDR3 contains 13 residues. Germline values: CDR1 SNHLY, CDR2 FYNNEI. The CDR3, as DNA: TGTGCCAGAAGTGGCGGGAACACAGATACGCAGTATTTT. Its protein product is CARSGGNTDTQYF.

Ten or more counts support this clonotype. The J gene is TRBJ1-1, the V gene TRBV7-9; 7 bases align to TRBD1. Trimming took 6 bases from V and 4 from J; bases not matched to a gene: 11. CDR1 is SEHNR and CDR2 is FQNEAQ in the germline V gene (reference sequence). This CDR3 is 15 amino acids long. The CDR3: CASRGIQGTVTEAFF. The CDR3 nucleotides read TGTGCCAGCAGGGGGATACAGGGGACGGTCACTGAAGCTTTCTTT.

At least ten counts were recorded for this clonotype. The V and J genes are TRBV7-8 and TRBJ2-3; D tentatively reads TRBD1 or TRBD2 (6 bases each). V dropped 3 bases and J dropped 4 bases, with 8 bases sitting between them. The CDR3 sequence is 13 residues long. Germline loops: CDR1 SGHVS, CDR2 FQNEAQ. The CDR3 nucleotides are TGTGCCAGCAGCTTGGGGGGCGCAGATACGCAGTATTTT. It yields the protein CASSLGGADTQYF.

This clonotype was seen many times. The chain recombines TRBV12-3 or TRBV12-4 with TRBJ1-5; D is undetermined. The CDR3 is 13 residues long. The V end lost 3 bases, the J end lost 5 bases, and 8 bases lay between the germline ends. The CDR3 sequence is CASSFAGDQPQHF. Written as DNA, the CDR3 is TGTGCCAGCAGTTTCGCCGGGGATCAGCCCCAGCATTTT.

In its sample, this clonotype was seen a few times. CDR3 sequence (DNA): TGCAGTGCCAAAACTCCGAATCATAGCAATCAGCCCCAGCATTTT. Translating it yields CSAKTPNHSNQPQHF. This chain uses TRBV20-1 with TRBJ1-5; D uncertain. The germline V and J ends were trimmed by 6 bases and 0 bases, with 15 bases remaining between them. The CDR3 covers 15 residues. CDR1 and CDR2 (germline): DFQATT, SNEGSKA (reference sequence).

This clonotype showed up just a few times. The CDR3 nucleotides are TGCAGTGCTTCCTTTGGGACAACCAGGTACGAGCAGTACTTC. This encodes CSASFGTTRYEQYF. The V call is TRBV20-1, the J call TRBJ2-7; D is perhaps TRBD1 (6 bases). The CDR3 runs 14 residues. Germline loops: CDR1 DFQATT, CDR2 SNEGSKA (reference sequence). Trimming removed 5 bases at V and 4 bases at J, with 18 bases between.

Ten or more counts support this clonotype. The rearrangement links TRBV7-9 to TRBJ2-4; 7 bases map to TRBD1. Per germline, CDR1 SEHNR and CDR2 FQNEAQ (reference sequence). V shed 1 base, J shed 8 bases, and the junction held 5 bases outside the gene matches. The CDR3 totals 14 residues. The CDR3 DNA is TGTGCCAGCAGCTTAGGGACAGGAGGAGACATTCAGTACTTC. Its translation: CASSLGTGGDIQYF.

This clonotype has at least ten counts. V gene TRBV7-9 combines with J gene TRBJ2-5; unclear D gene. The CDR3 spans 12 residues. CDR1 and CDR2 from the germline V gene are SEHNR and FQNEAQ (reference sequence). Trimming left V 2 bases short and J 5 bases short, with 6 bases between. In nucleotides, the CDR3 is TGTGCCAGCAGCTTAACATTGGAGACCCAGTACTTC. Protein: CASSLTLETQYF.

The table lists this clonotype with many counts. The chain links TRBV6-5 to TRBJ1-1; D uncertain. The CDR3 covers 13 residues. The V gene lost 0 bases and the J gene lost 9 bases, with 11 bases spanning the gap. Germline CDR1 reads MNHEY; CDR2 reads SVGAGI. In DNA, the CDR3 is TGTGCCAGCAGTTACTCGAAAGTCCGGCAAGCTTTCTTT. Its translation: CASSYSKVRQAFF.

This clonotype was counted many times. The chain joins TRBV11-2 to TRBJ1-2, with D possibly being TRBD1 (5 bases). Germline V gene lookup returns CDR1 SGHAT and CDR2 FQNNGV. Trimming cost V 1 base and J 2 bases, with 8 bases left between them. The CDR3 is 14 amino acids. The CDR3 coding sequence is TGTGCCAGCAGCTTAGGAGGGGCCAACTATGGCTACACCTTC. Amino acids: CASSLGGANYGYTF.

This clonotype appeared many times. The DNA of the CDR3 is TGTGCCAGCAGTACAGCGCTTGTTAAAAAACTGTTTTTT. Translated: CASSTALVKKLFF. This chain joins TRBV6-5 and TRBJ1-4; D is uncertain. The ends were cut back, 5 bases at V and 9 bases at J, with 13 bases in the middle. This CDR3 comprises 13 residues. Germline CDR1 MNHEY, CDR2 SVGAGI.

This clonotype was recorded a few times. The chain carries TRBV6-2 or TRBV6-3 and TRBJ2-1, with D possibly TRBD2 on 6 matching bases. CDR3 size: 14 residues. Germline V gene data show CDR1 as MNHEY and CDR2 as SVGEGT. Trimming took 4 bases from V and 3 from J, leaving 10 bases between them. The CDR3 DNA reads TGTGCCAGCAGTTGGCGGGGCCACTACAATGAGCAGTTCTTC. Amino acid sequence: CASSWRGHYNEQFF.

This clonotype was seen ten or more times. Written as DNA, the CDR3 is TGTGCCAGCAGGCCGCGACTAGCCTACAATGAGCAGTTCTTC. Its translation is CASRPRLAYNEQFF. This chain uses TRBV12-3 or TRBV12-4 with TRBJ2-1; D might be TRBD2 (6 bases). The CDR3 consists of 14 residues. Between the trimmed V and J ends, which lost 6 bases and 2 bases, there was a span of 11 bases.

The J gene is TRBJ2-1, the V gene TRBV20-1, with D possibly being TRBD2 (5 bases). V dropped 2 bases and J dropped 0 bases, with 14 bases sitting between them. Germline V lookup: CDR1 DFQATT, CDR2 SNEGSKA (reference sequence). The CDR3 is made up of 16 amino acids. CDR3 residues: CSARQRGGSSYNEQFF. CDR3 sequence (DNA): TGCAGTGCTAGACAGAGAGGAGGAAGCTCCTACAATGAGCAGTTCTTC.

This clonotype was counted many times. This chain joins TRBV7-2 and TRBJ2-1, with 8 bases identical to TRBD2. Trimming cost V 5 bases and J 9 bases; bases outside gene matches: 9. CDR3 length: 14 amino acids. CDR1 SGHTA and CDR2 FQGNSA come from the germline V gene. The CDR3 sequence: CASSPWTSRGEQFF. The CDR3 DNA follows: TGTGCCAGCAGCCCCTGGACTAGCAGGGGTGAGCAGTTCTTC.

This clonotype was detected a few times. This chain joins TRBV6-1 and TRBJ2-3; D not certain. The CDR3 runs to 17 residues. The ends were cut back, 4 bases at V and 4 bases at J, with 21 bases in the middle. The germline V gene has CDR1 MNHNS and CDR2 SASEGT. The CDR3 here is CASSALIKGNIADTQYF. The DNA of the CDR3 is TGTGCCAGCAGTGCATTAATTAAGGGAAATATCGCAGATACGCAGTATTTT.